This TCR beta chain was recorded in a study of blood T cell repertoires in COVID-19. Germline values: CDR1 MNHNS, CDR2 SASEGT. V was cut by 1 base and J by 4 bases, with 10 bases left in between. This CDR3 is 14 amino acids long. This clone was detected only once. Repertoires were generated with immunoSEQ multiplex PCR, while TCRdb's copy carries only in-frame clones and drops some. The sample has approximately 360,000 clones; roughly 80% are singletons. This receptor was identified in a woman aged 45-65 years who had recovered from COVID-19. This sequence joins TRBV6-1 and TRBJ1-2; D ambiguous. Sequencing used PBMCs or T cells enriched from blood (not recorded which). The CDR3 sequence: CASSEGGEPYGYTF. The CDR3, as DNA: TGTGCCAGCAGTGAAGGAGGAGAACCCTATGGCTACACCTTC.